Shown below are 17 T cell receptor beta chains from a single sample sequenced in a study of T cell repertoires and HLA-DP antigens. Which antigens these TCRs recognize remains unknown. The method was immunoSEQ multiplex PCR; TCRdb's version includes in-frame clones alone and lacks a portion of them. The data show about 73,000 clones, with about 80% seen just once and roughly 1.4% held by the top ten. The sample was CD4+ T cells from PBMCs. These receptors all come from a man between 60 and 75 years old in good health and CMV-seronegative.

CDR3 protein: CASSRSGQLSGNTIYF. The CDR3 nucleotides read TGCGCCAGCAGCCGCTCGGGACAGCTCTCTGGAAACACCATATATTTT. This chain joins TRBV4-3 and TRBJ1-3; TRBD1 matches 7 bases. Germline values: CDR1 LGHNA, CDR2 YSLEER. The CDR3 is made up of 16 amino acids. Trimming cost V 4 bases and J 0 bases; bases outside gene matches: 6.

The count of this clone is one. The gene calls are TRBV5-5 and TRBJ1-1, with TRBD1 identical over 9 bases. The germline gives CDR1 SGHKS, CDR2 YYEKEE (reference sequence). V was clipped by 4 bases and J by 4 bases; unmatched bases: 14. The CDR3 totals 17 residues. The CDR3 loop reads CASSARQGGTSGTEAFF. Here the CDR3 DNA reads TGTGCCAGCAGCGCCCGACAGGGGGGGACGTCGGGCACTGAAGCTTTCTTT.

This chain uses TRBV28 with TRBJ2-7, with a tentative D call TRBD1 (5 bases). V lost 0 bases and J lost 3, with 24 bases in between. CDR3 size: 19 residues. CDR1 MDHEN and CDR2 SYDVKM come from the germline V gene. The CDR3 bases are TGTGCCAGCAGTTTATGGCCCCTCAGGGCTAGAGATGAAGACTACGAGCAGTACTTC. Protein: CASSLWPLRARDEDYEQYF.

The chain combines TRBV9 with TRBJ1-3; the match to TRBD1 covers 7 bases. Germline trimming cut 4 bases from V and 3 bases from J; bases unmatched to any gene: 10. The CDR3 runs 16 residues. Germline V gene data show CDR1 as SGDLS and CDR2 as YYNGEE. The CDR3 DNA is TGTGCCAGCAGCCCCCTACAGGGGTTGAATGGAAACACCATATATTTT. Translated: CASSPLQGLNGNTIYF.

This sequence joins TRBV20-1 and TRBJ2-4; TRBD1 aligns across 8 bases. The germline gives CDR1 DFQATT, CDR2 SNEGSKA (reference sequence). After removal of 6 bases from V and 14 bases from J, the junction contained 9 bases not matched to a gene. The CDR3 has 11 amino acids. This CDR3 reads CSALRPGQEYF. For the CDR3, the DNA is TGCAGTGCGCTACGCCCGGGACAGGAGTACTTC.

The genes are TRBV5-4 and TRBJ2-3, with 14 bases matching TRBD2. The CDR3 is 17 amino acids. CDR1 is SGHNT, CDR2 YYREEE, per germline (reference sequence). V lost 1 base to trimming and J lost 3 bases; unmatched junction nucleotides: 4. The chain's CDR3 is CASSLWGLAGVTDTQYF. The CDR3 DNA reads TGTGCCAGCAGCTTGTGGGGACTAGCGGGGGTTACAGATACGCAGTATTTT.

The chain joins TRBV9 to TRBJ2-5; D is unresolved. Trimming took 0 bases from V and 0 from J, leaving 9 bases between them. The CDR3 contains 15 residues. Germline loops: CDR1 SGDLS, CDR2 YYNGEE. Here the CDR3 DNA reads TGTGCCAGCAGCGTAGGCCGTGGGAACCAAGAGACCCAGTACTTC. Its protein product is CASSVGRGNQETQYF. The full variable domain, completed using reference TRBV9 and TRBJ2-5, is DSGVTQTPKHLITATGQRVTLRCSPRSGDLSVYWYQQSLDQGLQFLIQYYNGEERAKGNILERFSAQQFPDLHSELNLSSLELGDSALYFCASSVGRGNQETQYFGPGTRLLVL.

This clone was observed a handful of times. This chain uses TRBV15 with TRBJ2-7; 13 bases fit TRBD2. The germline V gene has CDR1 LNHNV and CDR2 YYDKDF (reference sequence). The J segment lost 0 bases and the V segment lost 2 bases, leaving 4 bases of the junction unmatched. This CDR3 comprises 17 residues. CDR3 sequence reads: CATSRRGLAGSSYEQYV. DNA of the CDR3: TGTGCCACCAGCAGACGGGGACTAGCGGGAAGCTCCTACGAGCAGTACGTC.

CDR3 region: CASSPNLGGSGNTIYF. In nucleotides, the CDR3 is TGTGCCAGCTCACCCAATTTGGGGGGCTCTGGAAACACCATATATTTT. The chain couples TRBV18 to TRBJ1-3; tentatively, D is TRBD1 (5 bases). The V and J ends lost 3 bases and 0 bases respectively, with 12 bases between them. CDR3 length: 16 residues. Germline lookup yields CDR1 KGHSH and CDR2 LQKENI.

This chain connects TRBV7-8 to TRBJ2-7; perhaps TRBD1 as D (5 bases). Germline lookup yields CDR1 SGHVS and CDR2 FQNEAQ. This CDR3 has 16 residues. V was cut by 0 bases and J by 0 bases, with 12 bases left in between. The CDR3 DNA follows: TGTGCCAGCAGCTTAGCGGTACAGGTTAGCTCCTACGAGCAGTACTTC. It specifies CASSLAVQVSSYEQYF.

This clone appeared a single time. The gene calls are TRBV30 and TRBJ1-2, with D uncertain. CDR1 is GTSNPN and CDR2 is SVGIG in the germline V gene (reference sequence). The CDR3 runs 12 residues. Trimming removed 2 bases at V and 1 base at J, with 5 bases between. The CDR3 DNA follows: TGTGCCTGGAGTCAATTTAACTATGGCTACACCTTC. This codes for CAWSQFNYGYTF.

The V call is TRBV2, the J call TRBJ2-5, with D possibly being TRBD1 (6 bases). There are 14 residues in the CDR3. V dropped 4 bases and J dropped 5 bases, with 14 bases sitting between them. Germline assignment: CDR1 SNHLY and CDR2 FYNNEI. The CDR3 protein is CASSVRGLGETQYF. The CDR3 DNA sequence: TGTGCCAGCAGTGTCAGGGGCCTAGGGGAGACCCAGTACTTC.

The gene calls are TRBV19 and TRBJ2-3, with 15 nucleotides matching TRBD2. This CDR3 spans 17 amino acids. After removal of 5 bases from V and 4 bases from J, the junction contained 7 bases not matched to a gene. The V gene's germline CDR1 is LNHDA and CDR2 SQIVND (reference sequence). The CDR3: CASSFRTSGGAADTQYF. In DNA form, the CDR3 reads TGTGCCAGTAGTTTTCGGACTAGCGGGGGGGCCGCAGATACGCAGTATTTT.

The rearrangement uses TRBV28 and TRBJ1-2, with D tentatively TRBD1 (5 bases). This CDR3 is built from 14 residues. Germline V gene data show CDR1 as MDHEN and CDR2 as SYDVKM. The V and J ends lost 9 bases and 6 bases respectively, with 20 bases between them. CDR3 residues: CASLTGTRRDGYTF. The CDR3 DNA sequence: TGTGCCAGTTTGACCGGGACCCGCAGGGATGGCTACACCTTC.

This clone has more than one count but fewer than ten. The gene calls are TRBV2 and TRBJ2-5, with D unclear. The germline gives CDR1 SNHLY, CDR2 FYNNEI. Trimming shortened V by 2 bases and J by 2 bases, and 6 bases separated the two germline ends. The CDR3 is made up of 13 amino acids. The CDR3 here is CASSESVQETQYF. The CDR3 DNA reads as TGTGCCAGCAGTGAATCTGTTCAAGAGACCCAGTACTTC.

This sequence joins TRBV2 and TRBJ1-5; the D gene is possibly TRBD1 (6 bases). Germline CDR1 is SNHLY and CDR2 is FYNNEI. V gave up 7 bases and J gave up 1 base, with 14 bases separating them. This CDR3 is 15 amino acids long. CDR3 nucleotides: TGTGCCAGCATGGGGGAAGGGACAAGCAATCAGCCCCAGCATTTT. Amino acids: CASMGEGTSNQPQHF.

J is TRBJ2-7 and V is TRBV2, with D perhaps matching TRBD1 (5 bases). V lost 2 bases and J lost 0, with 11 bases in between. This CDR3 spans 15 amino acids. CDR1 is SNHLY and CDR2 is FYNNEI in the germline V gene. The CDR3 loop reads CASSERGPVSYEQYV. The CDR3 nucleotides are TGTGCCAGCAGTGAAAGGGGCCCTGTCTCCTACGAGCAGTACGTC.